Below, one T cell receptor (beta chain) is given with its context. The data are from a study of blood T cell repertoires in COVID-19. Turning to the study itself: Donors in the United States, Italy and Spain gave samples during acute or convalescent COVID-19. Sources were T cells, B-cell-depleted T cells, or PBMCs; the material itself was cDNA or gDNA.

V gave up 4 bases and J gave up 0 bases; unmatched junction bases: 14. Germline values: CDR1 SGHKS, CDR2 YYEKEE (reference sequence). The length of the CDR3 is 18 residues. Sequenced by immunoSEQ multiplex PCR; TCRdb stores in-frame clones only, minus some. The sample yields about 250,000 clones, approximately 85% seen once. While infection was still active, Seattle patients were enrolled and then followed longitudinally. This TCR derives from a man in his forties or fifties with COVID-19, enrolled during active disease. Material: peripheral blood. The V gene is TRBV5-5, the J gene TRBJ1-2; 8 bases are a match to TRBD1. The CDR3 region has the DNA TGTGCCAGCAGCGTGACAGGGGCGTTCGTGGAAGCTAACTATGGCTACACCTTC. Its protein is CASSVTGAFVEANYGYTF.